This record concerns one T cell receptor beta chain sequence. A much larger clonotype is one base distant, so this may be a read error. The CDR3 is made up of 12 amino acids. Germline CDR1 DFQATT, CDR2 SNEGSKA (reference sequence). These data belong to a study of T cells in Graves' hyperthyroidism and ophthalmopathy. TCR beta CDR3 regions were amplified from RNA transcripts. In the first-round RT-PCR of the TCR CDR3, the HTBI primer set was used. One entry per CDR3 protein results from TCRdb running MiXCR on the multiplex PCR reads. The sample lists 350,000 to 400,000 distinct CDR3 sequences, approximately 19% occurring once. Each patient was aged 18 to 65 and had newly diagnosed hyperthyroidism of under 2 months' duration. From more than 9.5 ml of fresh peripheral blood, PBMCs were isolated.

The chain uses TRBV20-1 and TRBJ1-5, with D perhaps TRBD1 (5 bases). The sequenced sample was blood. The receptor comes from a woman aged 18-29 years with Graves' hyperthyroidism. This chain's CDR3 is CSGREGSQPQQF. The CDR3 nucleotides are TGCAGTGGGAGGGAGGGGAGTCAGCCCCAGCAGTTT.